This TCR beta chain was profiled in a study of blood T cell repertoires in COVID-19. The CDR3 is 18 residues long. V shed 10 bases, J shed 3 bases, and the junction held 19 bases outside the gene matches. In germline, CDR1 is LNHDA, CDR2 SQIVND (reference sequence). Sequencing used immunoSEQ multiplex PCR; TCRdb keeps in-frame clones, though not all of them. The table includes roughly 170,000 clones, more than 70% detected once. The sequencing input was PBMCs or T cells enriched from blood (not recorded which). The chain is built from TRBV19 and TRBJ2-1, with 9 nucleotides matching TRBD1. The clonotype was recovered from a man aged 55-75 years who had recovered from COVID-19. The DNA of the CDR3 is TGTGCCACCAATAGGGGACCCGGGGGGACAGGGTTCTACAATGAGCAGTTCTTC. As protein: CATNRGPGGTGFYNEQFF.